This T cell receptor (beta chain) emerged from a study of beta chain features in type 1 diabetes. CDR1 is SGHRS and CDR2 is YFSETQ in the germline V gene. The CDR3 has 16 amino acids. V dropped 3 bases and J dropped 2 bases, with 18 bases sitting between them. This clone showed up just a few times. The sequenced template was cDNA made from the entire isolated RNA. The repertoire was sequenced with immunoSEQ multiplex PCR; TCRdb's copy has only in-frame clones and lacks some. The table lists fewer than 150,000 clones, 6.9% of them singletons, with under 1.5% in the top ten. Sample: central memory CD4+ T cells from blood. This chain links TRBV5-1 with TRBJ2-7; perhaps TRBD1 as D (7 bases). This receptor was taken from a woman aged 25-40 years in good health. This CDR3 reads CASSSMGGRGAYEQYF. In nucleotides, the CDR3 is TGCGCCAGCAGCTCTATGGGTGGCAGGGGGGCCTACGAGCAGTACTTC.